The 32 T cell receptor beta chains reported below all come from one sample, sequenced in a study of shared clonotypes between healthy human individuals. The assay was immunoSEQ multiplex PCR, and TCRdb's table has in-frame clones only and misses some. The sample holds millions of clones, just over 90% seen once. Sequenced input: naive CD4+ T cells sorted from blood. Subset denoted: CD45RA+ positively selected. Receptors were obtained from a man aged 18-30 years in good health.

J is TRBJ1-3 and V is TRBV5-8, with TRBD1 identical over 7 bases. CDR3 length equals 15 residues. V dropped 3 bases and J dropped 6; count of bases not matched to a gene: 9. Germline V gene lookup returns CDR1 SGHTS and CDR2 YDEGEE. CDR3 in DNA: TGTGCCAGCAGCTCTGGAGACAGGGCTAAAAACACCATATATTTT. It encodes CASSSGDRAKNTIYF.

The rearrangement joins TRBV5-1 to TRBJ1-2; 8 bases align to TRBD1. This CDR3 comprises 17 residues. The ends lost 2 bases at V and 3 bases at J; junction bases unmatched: 12. CDR1 SGHRS and CDR2 YFSETQ come from the germline V gene. This chain's CDR3 is CASSLLYLDREYYGYTF. CDR3 DNA: TGCGCCAGCAGCTTACTCTATCTGGACAGGGAATACTATGGCTACACCTTC. Based on the CDR3 plus reference TRBV5-1 and TRBJ1-2, the full variable domain is KAGVTQTPRYLIKTRGQQVTLSCSPISGHRSVSWYQQTPGQGLQFLFEYFSETQRNKGNFPGRFSGRQFSNSRSEMNVSTLELGDSALYLCASSLLYLDREYYGYTFGSGTRLTVV.

The CDR3 bases are TGTGCCAGCAGCGGACGGGACGACTGGAGCTCCTATAATTCACCCCTCCACTTT. As protein: CASSGRDDWSSYNSPLHF. The chain couples TRBV9 to TRBJ1-6; TRBD1 might be the D (5 bases). The V and J ends lost 3 bases and 0 bases respectively, with 16 bases between them. Germline V lookup: CDR1 SGDLS, CDR2 YYNGEE. The CDR3 covers 18 residues.

The chain is built from TRBV14 and TRBJ2-5; the D gene is possibly TRBD2 (5 bases). The V end lost 2 bases, the J end lost 5 bases, and 9 bases lay between the germline ends. The CDR3 is made up of 13 amino acids. Germline V gene data show CDR1 as SGHDN and CDR2 as FVKESK. This chain's CDR3 is CASSQLASETQYF. CDR3 nucleotides: TGTGCCAGCAGCCAACTAGCTTCGGAGACCCAGTACTTC. The whole variable domain, filled in from reference TRBV14 and TRBJ2-5, reads EAGVTQFPSHSVIEKGQTVTLRCDPISGHDNLYWYRRVMGKEIKFLLHFVKESKQDESGMPNNRFLAERTGGTYSTLKVQPAELEDSGVYFCASSQLASETQYFGPGTRLLVL.

This chain connects TRBV27 to TRBJ1-1; 10 positions agree with TRBD1. V lost 11 bases and J lost 2; bases outside the gene matches: 8. This CDR3 region has 14 residues. Germline CDR1 MNHEY, CDR2 SMNVEV (reference sequence). The CDR3 DNA follows: TGTGCCGCATGGACAGGGGGGGTAAACACTGAAGCTTTCTTT. Its translation: CAAWTGGVNTEAFF.

V is TRBV7-2 and J is TRBJ1-1; TRBD1 aligns across 9 bases. Germline V gene data show CDR1 as SGHTA and CDR2 as FQGNSA. This CDR3 is 15 amino acids long. V was pared by 5 bases and J by 5 bases, with 9 bases of the junction left unmatched. CDR3 loop: CASSRETGGYTEAFF. CDR3 nucleotides: TGTGCCAGCAGCCGGGAGACAGGGGGTTATACTGAAGCTTTCTTT.

This clone was counted between two and nine times. The rearrangement links TRBV28 to TRBJ1-5; D unresolved. CDR3 length equals 10 residues. Trimming removed 8 bases at V and 9 bases at J, with 8 bases between. Per germline, CDR1 MDHEN and CDR2 SYDVKM. The CDR3 DNA sequence: TGTGCCAGCGGGCAAACGCCCCAGCATTTT. Translation gives CASGQTPQHF.

The chain uses TRBV6-1 and TRBJ2-5; maybe TRBD1 (6 bases). Germline CDR1 is MNHNS and CDR2 is SASEGT. Trimming removed 6 bases at V and 2 bases at J, with 10 bases between. The CDR3 extends over 13 amino acids. The CDR3 DNA reads TGTGCCAGCAGCATTGGACAGCAAGAGACCCAGTACTTC. It yields the protein CASSIGQQETQYF.

The chain is built from TRBV6-1 and TRBJ1-2, with D possibly TRBD1 on 5 matching bases. V gave up 7 bases and J gave up 4 bases, with 13 bases separating them. Germline CDR1 MNHNS, CDR2 SASEGT. The length of the CDR3 is 13 residues. CDR3 DNA: TGTGCCAGCACCCCCAGGGAGCTCTATGGCTACACCTTC. This gives the protein CASTPRELYGYTF.

This rearrangement joins TRBV6-4 to TRBJ2-4; 12 positions match TRBD2. The CDR3 totals 16 residues. V gave up 3 bases and J gave up 7 bases; unmatched junction bases: 7. Germline lookup yields CDR1 MRHNA and CDR2 SNTAGT. As DNA, the CDR3 is TGTGCCAGCAGTGAGGCTAGCGGGGGGGCCTCGAACATTCAGTACTTC. Translation: CASSEASGGASNIQYF.

The chain couples TRBV19 to TRBJ2-5, with TRBD1 as a possible D gene (5 bases). This CDR3 has 15 amino acids. Germline loops: CDR1 LNHDA, CDR2 SQIVND (reference sequence). Trimming took 2 bases from V and 7 from J, leaving 17 bases between them. The CDR3 reads CASSIRGQIRGTQYF. The CDR3 DNA sequence: TGTGCCAGTAGTATAAGGGGTCAGATTAGGGGGACCCAGTACTTC.

The V gene is TRBV5-1, the J gene TRBJ2-3, with no clear D. This CDR3 is built from 16 residues. Germline V CDR1 and CDR2: SGHRS, YFSETQ. V was cut by 0 bases and J by 3 bases, with 14 bases left in between. CDR3 region: CASSLADWSSTDTQYF. In nucleotides, the CDR3 is TGCGCCAGCAGCTTGGCCGATTGGAGTAGTACAGATACGCAGTATTTT.

DNA for the CDR3: TGTGCCTGGACTATTGGGGGGGGACCCACCTCGTATTTT. It specifies CAWTIGGGPTSYF. This rearrangement joins TRBV30 to TRBJ2-3; TRBD2 matches 7 bases. Germline assignment: CDR1 GTSNPN and CDR2 SVGIG (reference sequence). This CDR3 region has 13 residues. The junction had 15 bases not matched to a gene; V was cut back by 4 bases and J by 14 bases.

This chain joins TRBV10-3 and TRBJ2-5, with TRBD2 matching over 13 bases. Germline values: CDR1 ENHRY, CDR2 SYGVKD. This CDR3 spans 16 amino acids. The V gene end was trimmed by 10 bases and the J gene end by 5 bases; junction bases not matched to a gene: 13. DNA of the CDR3: TGTGCCACCACACTGACTAGCGGGGGGCCGGAGGAGACCCAGTACTTC. Its protein product is CATTLTSGGPEETQYF.

This chain joins TRBV11-3 and TRBJ2-3; 12 bases fit TRBD2. The CDR3 has 15 residues. J lost 4 bases, V lost 2 bases, and 1 base had no gene match. CDR1 and CDR2 (germline): SGHNT, YENEEA. CDR3 nucleotides: TGTGCCAGCAGCTTACTAGCGGGGGGGCCAGATACGCAGTATTTT. Protein: CASSLLAGGPDTQYF.

CDR3 sequence: CASSSVRGSGNTIYF. The CDR3, as DNA: TGTGCCAGCAGCTCAGTACGGGGCTCTGGAAACACCATATATTTT. The V gene is TRBV7-8, the J gene TRBJ1-3; D remains unclear. The V end was cut by 4 bases, the J end by 0 bases, with 10 bases between. From germline, CDR1 is SGHVS and CDR2 FQNEAQ. This CDR3 has 15 amino acids.

The rearrangement uses TRBV21-1 and TRBJ1-1; the table names TRBD1, a call not compared with the DNA. TRBV21-1 is a pseudogene locus. The CDR3 runs 14 residues. The CDR3 here is CASSDSRVGTEAFF. CDR3 in DNA: TGTGCCAGCAGCGACAGCAGGGTAGGCACTGAAGCTTTCTTT.

For this clone: Other DNA sequences in the same sample also yield this CDR3. The chain links TRBV7-6 to TRBJ2-5, with D possibly TRBD1 on 6 matching bases. The germline gives CDR1 SGHVS, CDR2 FNYEAQ. This CDR3 region has 14 residues. V lost 3 bases, J lost 2 bases, and 10 bases lay in between. The CDR3 spells CASSLGTTQETQYF. The DNA for the CDR3 is TGTGCCAGCAGCTTGGGGACAACACAAGAGACCCAGTACTTC.

The chain employs TRBV10-3 and TRBJ2-7, with 12 nucleotides matching TRBD2. The CDR3 spans 16 residues. The junction had 8 bases not matched to a gene; V was cut back by 3 bases and J by 5 bases. Germline V lookup: CDR1 ENHRY, CDR2 SYGVKD. This CDR3 reads CAISEATSGRSDEQYF. The CDR3 coding sequence is TGTGCCATCAGTGAAGCGACTAGCGGGAGAAGTGACGAGCAGTACTTC.

The rearrangement joins TRBV10-3 to TRBJ2-7; 7 nucleotides match TRBD1. Trimming cost V 10 bases and J 2 bases; bases outside gene matches: 5. Germline V gene lookup returns CDR1 ENHRY and CDR2 SYGVKD. The CDR3 totals 12 residues. The CDR3 spells CATGDSPYEQYF. The CDR3 DNA sequence: TGTGCCACCGGGGACAGCCCCTACGAGCAGTACTTC.

The V gene is TRBV28, the J gene TRBJ2-5; D assignment may be TRBD1 or TRBD2 (5 bases each). V was shortened by 4 bases and J by 1 base, with 13 bases between the two germline ends. The CDR3 runs to 15 residues. In germline, CDR1 is MDHEN, CDR2 SYDVKM. The CDR3, as DNA: TGTGCCAGCAGTTACGGGGCCGCTAGCCAAGAGACCCAGTACTTC. Its translation is CASSYGAASQETQYF.

This rearrangement joins TRBV7-9 to TRBJ2-3; D possibly matches TRBD1 or TRBD2 (5 bases each). This CDR3 is 15 amino acids long. Germline V CDR1 and CDR2: SEHNR, FQNEAQ (reference sequence). Trimming pared 5 bases from V and 4 bases from J, leaving 16 bases between. Here the CDR3 reads CASSLDGAWPDTQYF. Written as DNA, the CDR3 is TGTGCCAGCAGCCTAGACGGGGCATGGCCAGATACGCAGTATTTT.

The chain combines TRBV5-1 with TRBJ2-3; the D gene is possibly TRBD2 (6 bases). Deletions cut 0 bases from V and 1 base from J, with 12 bases between. There are 16 residues in the CDR3. The germline V gene has CDR1 SGHRS and CDR2 YFSETQ. As DNA, the CDR3 is TGCGCCAGCAGCTTGGCACTGTCTAGCGGCACAGATACGCAGTATTTT. It codes for CASSLALSSGTDTQYF.

The chain couples TRBV9 to TRBJ1-2; 9 nucleotides agree with TRBD1. The CDR3 runs to 16 residues. The junction had 8 bases not matched to a gene; V was cut back by 4 bases and J by 1 base. Per germline, CDR1 SGDLS and CDR2 YYNGEE. For the CDR3, the DNA is TGTGCCAGCAGCCCCGGACAGGGGTTAGTTAACTATGGCTACACCTTC. Its protein is CASSPGQGLVNYGYTF.

This clone was counted a single time. The chain employs TRBV6-6 and TRBJ2-7, with 10 positions matching TRBD1. CDR1 and CDR2 from the germline V gene are MNHNY and SVGAGI (reference sequence). V lost 5 bases and J lost 1; bases outside the gene matches: 5. CDR3 length equals 15 residues. Here the CDR3 reads CASSHGTGASYEQYF. CDR3 bases: TGTGCCAGCAGTCACGGGACAGGGGCGTCCTACGAGCAGTACTTC.

V usage is TRBV28 and J usage is TRBJ1-1, with 9 bases identical to TRBD1. The J segment lost 5 bases and the V segment lost 5 bases, leaving 9 bases of the junction unmatched. CDR3 length: 15 residues. CDR1 and CDR2 from the germline V gene are MDHEN and SYDVKM. The chain's CDR3 is CASSMPGQGYTEAFF. CDR3 coding DNA: TGTGCCAGCAGTATGCCCGGACAGGGGTATACTGAAGCTTTCTTT.

Note on this clone: This CDR3 is also generated by other DNA sequences in the sample. This chain links TRBV18 with TRBJ2-7; 8 positions agree with TRBD1. The CDR3 has 15 amino acids. Germline V lookup: CDR1 KGHSH, CDR2 LQKENI. The V and J ends lost 4 bases and 0 bases, in that order; junction bases with no gene match: 5. The DNA of the CDR3 is TGTGCCAGCTCACTCGGGACAGGCAGCTCCTACGAGCAGTACTTC. Residues: CASSLGTGSSYEQYF.

With regard to this clone: Other DNA sequences in this sample translate to the same CDR3. The chain carries TRBV9 and TRBJ2-1; D might be TRBD2 (5 bases). The CDR3 runs to 15 residues. V shed 3 bases and J shed 1 base, with 11 bases lying between them. Germline CDR1 SGDLS, CDR2 YYNGEE. DNA of the CDR3: TGTGCCAGCAGCGCTGATCGGGGTTCCTACAATGAGCAGTTCTTC. This codes for CASSADRGSYNEQFF.

As regards this clone: The sample holds other DNA sequences that translate to the same CDR3. The genes are TRBV27 and TRBJ1-5; D possibly corresponds to TRBD1 (6 bases). V was shortened by 5 bases and J by 0 bases, with 11 bases between the two germline ends. The germline gives CDR1 MNHEY, CDR2 SMNVEV (reference sequence). This CDR3 contains 15 residues. The CDR3 is CASSPTGYSNQPQHF. The CDR3, as DNA: TGTGCCAGCAGTCCGACAGGCTATAGCAATCAGCCCCAGCATTTT.

The sample holds a few counts of this clone. The chain employs TRBV19 and TRBJ1-1; D is ambiguous. The CDR3 extends over 14 amino acids. V lost 2 bases to trimming and J lost 4 bases, with 11 bases between them. CDR1 and CDR2 from the germline V gene are LNHDA and SQIVND (reference sequence). CDR3 coding DNA: TGTGCCAGTAGTATACCACGACGAGGCACTGAAGCTTTCTTT. Translated: CASSIPRRGTEAFF.

The chain links TRBV7-9 to TRBJ2-3; TRBD1 matches 10 bases. There are 15 residues in the CDR3. The J segment lost 3 bases and the V segment lost 5 bases, leaving 5 bases of the junction unmatched. Germline V CDR1 and CDR2: SEHNR, FQNEAQ (reference sequence). CDR3 nucleotides: TGTGCCAGCAGCACCCGACAGGGGGCGACAGATACGCAGTATTTT. It specifies CASSTRQGATDTQYF.

The chain combines TRBV2 with TRBJ2-5; 8 positions agree with TRBD1. Germline CDR1 SNHLY, CDR2 FYNNEI. After removal of 0 bases from V and 3 bases from J, the junction contained 6 bases not matched to a gene. CDR3 length equals 16 residues. CDR3 sequence reads: CASSEATGALKETQYF. The CDR3, as DNA: TGTGCCAGCAGTGAAGCGACAGGGGCGTTAAAAGAGACCCAGTACTTC.